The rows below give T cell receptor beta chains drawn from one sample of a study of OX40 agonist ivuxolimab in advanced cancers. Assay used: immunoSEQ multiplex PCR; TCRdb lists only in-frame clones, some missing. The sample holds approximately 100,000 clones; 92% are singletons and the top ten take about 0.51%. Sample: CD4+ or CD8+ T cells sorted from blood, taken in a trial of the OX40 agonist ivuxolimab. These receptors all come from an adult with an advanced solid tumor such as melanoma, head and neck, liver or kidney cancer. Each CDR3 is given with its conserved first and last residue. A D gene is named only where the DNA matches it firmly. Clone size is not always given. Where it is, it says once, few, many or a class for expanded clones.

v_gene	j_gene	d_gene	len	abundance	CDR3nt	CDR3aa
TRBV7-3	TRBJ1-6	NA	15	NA	TGTGCCAGCAGAGAAACCCCAGGGGTAGATTCACCCCTCCACTTT	CASRETPGVDSPLHF
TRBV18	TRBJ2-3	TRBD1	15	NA	TGTGCCAGCTCACCACGGACAGGGGACGTGGATACGCAGTATTTT	CASSPRTGDVDTQYF
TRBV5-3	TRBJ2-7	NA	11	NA	TGTGCCAGAAGCCCACCGGGTCAGCAGTACTTC	CARSPPGQQYF
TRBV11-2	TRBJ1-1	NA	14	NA	TGTGCCAGCAGCTTGGGAGGAAGCAGGCAGAAAGCTTTCTTT	CASSLGGSRQKAFF
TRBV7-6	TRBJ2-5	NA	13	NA	TGTGCCAGCAGCTTAGAACAGCTAGAGACCCAGTACTTC	CASSLEQLETQYF
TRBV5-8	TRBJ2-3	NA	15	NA	TGTGCCAGCAGCTTGCTGCTGGGGGGCACAGATACGCAGTATTTT	CASSLLLGGTDTQYF
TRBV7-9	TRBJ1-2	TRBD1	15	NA	TGTGCCAGCAGCTTAGTGGGACAGCCGTCGGAAGGCTACACCTTC	CASSLVGQPSEGYTF
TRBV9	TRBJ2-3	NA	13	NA	TGTGCCAGCAACCTAGACGCCACAGATACGCAGTATTTT	CASNLDATDTQYF
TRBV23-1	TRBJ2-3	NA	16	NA	TGCGCCAGCAGTCAATGTCCCTTCTATCACCGGACCTGGCAGTATTTT	CASSQCPFYHRTWQYF
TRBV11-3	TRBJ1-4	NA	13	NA	TGTGCCAGCAGCGTACAACGGGATGAAAAACTGTTTTTT	CASSVQRDEKLFF
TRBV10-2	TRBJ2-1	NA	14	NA	TGCGCCAGCAGTGAACCCACCGAGAACGTCGAGCAGTTCTTC	CASSEPTENVEQFF
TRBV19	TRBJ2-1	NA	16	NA	TGTGCCAGTAAACGCGGGGTGCCTAGCTCCTACAATGAGCAGTTCTTC	CASKRGVPSSYNEQFF
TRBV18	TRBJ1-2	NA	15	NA	TGTGCCAGCTCACAGGGACACCCCGTGGACTATGGCTACACCTTC	CASSQGHPVDYGYTF
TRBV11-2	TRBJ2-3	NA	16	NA	TGTGCCAGCAGCTTAGGTTCCGCGGGGTTGACAGATACGCAGTATTTT	CASSLGSAGLTDTQYF
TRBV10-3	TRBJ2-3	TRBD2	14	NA	TGTGCCATCAAGCCTAGCGGCGGGACAGATACGCAGTATTTT	CAIKPSGGTDTQYF
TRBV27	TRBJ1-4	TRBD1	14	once	TGTGCCAGCAGTTTCGCCAGGGGGGGGGAAAAACTGTTTTTT	CASSFARGGEKLFF
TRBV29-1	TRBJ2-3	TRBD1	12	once	TGCAGCGGAAGGACAGGGGTAGATACGCAGTATTTT	CSGRTGVDTQYF
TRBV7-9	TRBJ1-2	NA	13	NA	TGTGCCAGCAGCTTACCGGGGACGCGGGGCTACACCTTC	CASSLPGTRGYTF
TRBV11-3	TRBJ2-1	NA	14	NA	TGTGCCAGCAGCTTGCCGCGACTGGCGAATGAGCAGTTCTTC	CASSLPRLANEQFF
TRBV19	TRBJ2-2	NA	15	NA	TGTGCCAGTAGTATTGGTCCAGGCAACACCGGGGAGCTGTTTTTT	CASSIGPGNTGELFF
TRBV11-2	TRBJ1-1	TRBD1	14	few	TGTGCCAGCAGCCTCGACAGGGTTAACACTGAAGCTTTCTTT	CASSLDRVNTEAFF
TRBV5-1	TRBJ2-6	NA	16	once	TGCGCCAGCGGCCCACGGGCCAACTCTGGGGCCAACGTCCTGACTTTC	CASGPRANSGANVLTF
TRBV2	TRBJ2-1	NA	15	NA	TGTGCCAGCAGTGAAGAATTAGTCGAGGCCAATGAGCAGTTCTTC	CASSEELVEANEQFF
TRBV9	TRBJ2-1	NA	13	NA	TGTGCCAGCACCACTCCAGGGACCAATGAGCAGTTCTTC	CASTTPGTNEQFF
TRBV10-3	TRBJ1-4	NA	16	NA	TGTGCCATCAGTGAGTCCCGGGGGGGCAGGGATGAAAAACTGTTTTTT	CAISESRGGRDEKLFF
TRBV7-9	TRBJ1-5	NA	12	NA	TGTGCCAGCAGCTTAACCAATCAGCCCCAGCATTTT	CASSLTNQPQHF
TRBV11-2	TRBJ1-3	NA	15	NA	TGTGCCAGCAGCTTAGGCGCAGTCTCAGGAAACACCATATATTTT	CASSLGAVSGNTIYF
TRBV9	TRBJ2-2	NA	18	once	TGTGCCAGCAGCGTTCGAGGGGGGGTTAGACAAAACACCGGGGAGCTGTTTTTT	CASSVRGGVRQNTGELFF
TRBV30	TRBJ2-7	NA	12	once	TGTGCCTGGAGTTCCGGCGGACCCGAGCAGTACTTC	CAWSSGGPEQYF
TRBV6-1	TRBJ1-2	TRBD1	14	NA	TGTGCCAGCAGGGCACAGGGGGGGACCTATGGCTACACCTTC	CASRAQGGTYGYTF
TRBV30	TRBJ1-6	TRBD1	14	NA	TGTGCCTGGAGTGTTACAGGGGAGAATTCACCCCTCCACTTT	CAWSVTGENSPLHF
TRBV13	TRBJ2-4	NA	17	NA	TGTGCCAGCAGCTATAGGGACCCGAACCCCAAGGAAAACATTCAGTACTTC	CASSYRDPNPKENIQYF
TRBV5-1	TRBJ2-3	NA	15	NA	TGCGCCAGCAGCGCCGACGGGACGAGCACAGATACGCAGTATTTT	CASSADGTSTDTQYF
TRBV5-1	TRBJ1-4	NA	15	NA	TGCGCCAGTGTCCGATTCCGGGACGGTAATGAAAAACTGTTTTTT	CASVRFRDGNEKLFF
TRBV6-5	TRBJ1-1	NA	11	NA	TGTGCCACCTTAGAAAACACTGAAGCTTTCTTT	CATLENTEAFF
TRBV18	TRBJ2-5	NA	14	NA	TGTGCCAGCTCACCACCGAACAGGGAGGAGACCCAGTACTTC	CASSPPNREETQYF
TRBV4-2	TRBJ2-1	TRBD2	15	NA	TGTGCCAGCAGCCAAGGCAGCGGGAACAACAATGAGCAGTTCTTC	CASSQGSGNNNEQFF
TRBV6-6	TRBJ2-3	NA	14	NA	TGTGCCAGCAGTTACCGGGCCGCCCAAGATACGCAGTATTTT	CASSYRAAQDTQYF
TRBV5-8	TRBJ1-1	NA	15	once	TGTGCCAGCAGCTTGGGGACAGTCATGAACACTGAAGCTTTCTTT	CASSLGTVMNTEAFF
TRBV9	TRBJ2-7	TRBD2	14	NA	TGTGCCAGCAGCCCCCGACTAGCGGGGTACGAGCAGTACTTC	CASSPRLAGYEQYF
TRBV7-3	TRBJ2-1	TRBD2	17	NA	TGTGCCAGCAGCTTAACGGGGACTAGCGGACCCTACAATGAGCAGTTCTTC	CASSLTGTSGPYNEQFF
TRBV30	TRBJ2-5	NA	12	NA	TGTGCCTGGAGCAGGGGAGGCGAGACCCAGTACTTC	CAWSRGGETQYF
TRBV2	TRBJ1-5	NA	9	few	TGTGCCAGCGGGATATATCAGCATTTT	CASGIYQHF
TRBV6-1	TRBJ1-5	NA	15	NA	TGTGCCAGCAGTGAACTCTGGGGGGGCAATCAGCCCCAGCATTTT	CASSELWGGNQPQHF
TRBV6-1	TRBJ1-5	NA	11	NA	TGTGCCAGCAGAACTAATCAGCCCCAGCATTTT	CASRTNQPQHF
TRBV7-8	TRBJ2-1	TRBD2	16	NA	TGTGCCAGCAGCTTAGTCCGCGGGAGGGCCCACAATGAGCAGTTCTTC	CASSLVRGRAHNEQFF
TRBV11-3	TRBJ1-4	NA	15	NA	TGTGCCAGCAGCTCCCCCCGGGCCTTTAATGAAAAACTGTTTTTT	CASSSPRAFNEKLFF
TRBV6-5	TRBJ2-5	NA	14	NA	TGTGCCAGCAGTTACTCCGCAGGGGCGGAGACCCAGTACTTC	CASSYSAGAETQYF
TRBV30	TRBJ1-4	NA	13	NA	TGTGCCTGGTACAGGGCGACTAATGAAAAACTGTTTTTT	CAWYRATNEKLFF
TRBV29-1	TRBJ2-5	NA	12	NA	TGCAGCGTCTCACAGGGACGCGAGACCCAGTACTTC	CSVSQGRETQYF
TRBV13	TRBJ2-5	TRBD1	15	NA	TGTGCCAGCAGCATCGGGGACAGGGGGGGAGAGACCCAGTACTTC	CASSIGDRGGETQYF
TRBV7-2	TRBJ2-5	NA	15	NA	TGTGCCAGCAGTTACTCTACAGGACACCAAGAGACCCAGTACTTC	CASSYSTGHQETQYF
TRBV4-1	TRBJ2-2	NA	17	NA	TGCGCCAGCAGCCAAGACCGGGAGAGCGCGAACACCGGGGAGCTGTTTTTT	CASSQDRESANTGELFF
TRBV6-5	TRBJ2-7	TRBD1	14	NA	TGTGCCAGCAGGGCGGGACAGGGGGCACGGGAGCAGTACTTC	CASRAGQGAREQYF